Presented here are 25 T cell receptor beta chains from one specimen sequenced in a study of OX40 agonist ivuxolimab in advanced cancers. Library preparation employed the immunoSEQ multiplex PCR assay. TCRdb holds this immuneACCESS table with in-frame rearrangements only. Some clones are missing; in checked studies, unresolved V genes explain under half, and the rest has no known cause. The sample table contains around 39,000 clones; only one count was recorded for about 85% of them. Together, the top ten hold roughly 3.9% of the sample. Sequences were derived from CD4+ or CD8+ T cells sorted from blood, sampled in a trial of the OX40 agonist ivuxolimab. The receptor source for this set is an adult with an advanced solid tumor such as melanoma, head and neck, liver or kidney cancer.

This rearrangement joins TRBV15 to TRBJ1-2; D remains unclear. CDR1 is LNHNV and CDR2 is YYDKDF in the germline V gene (reference sequence). The length of the CDR3 is 15 residues. The V end was cut by 1 base, the J end by 4 bases, with 13 bases between. The CDR3 coding sequence is TGTGCCACCAGCAGAGCCGGTGAGCGGGGCTATGGCTACACCTTC. It encodes CATSRAGERGYGYTF.

This clone has just a few counts. This chain connects TRBV6-5 to TRBJ1-2; 7 bases line up with TRBD1. The CDR3 extends over 13 amino acids. The V segment lost 7 bases and the J segment 8 bases; nucleotides outside the gene matches: 10. Per the germline V gene, CDR1 is MNHEY and CDR2 is SVGAGI. The CDR3 sequence is CASTGQRGGGYTF. Here the CDR3 DNA reads TGTGCCAGCACGGGACAGCGGGGGGGCGGCTACACCTTC.

By sample share, this clone is medium-sized. The rearrangement uses TRBV6-5 and TRBJ1-2; 7 bases map to TRBD1. The CDR3 loop spans 13 amino acids. Germline V lookup: CDR1 MNHEY, CDR2 SVGAGI. V gave up 6 bases and J gave up 7 bases; unmatched junction bases: 8. CDR3 DNA: TGTGCCAGCAGAATACAGGGGCACGGTGGCTACACCTTC. Protein sequence: CASRIQGHGGYTF.

The rearrangement uses TRBV13 and TRBJ2-2; D tentatively reads TRBD1 or TRBD2 (5 bases each). CDR1 and CDR2 from the germline V gene are PRHDT and FYEKMQ (reference sequence). Trimming took 6 bases from V and 1 from J, leaving 12 bases between them. The CDR3 covers 15 residues. The chain's CDR3 is CASRSTGRNTGELFF. CDR3 bases: TGTGCCAGCAGATCAACGGGGCGGAACACCGGGGAGCTGTTTTTT.

The chain employs TRBV7-6 and TRBJ2-7, with TRBD2 matching over 13 bases. The CDR3 contains 16 residues. Looked up from germline, CDR1 is SGHVS and CDR2 is FNYEAQ. The J segment lost 5 bases and the V segment lost 5 bases, leaving 9 bases of the junction unmatched. The CDR3 here is CASSPRTSGRSDEQYF. CDR3 DNA sequence: TGTGCCAGCAGCCCACGGACTAGCGGGAGATCCGACGAGCAGTACTTC.

This chain connects TRBV6-6 to TRBJ1-5, with 9 bases aligning to TRBD1. The CDR3 spans 15 residues. V lost 6 bases and J lost 0; bases outside the gene matches: 3. CDR1 is MNHNY, CDR2 SVGAGI, per germline (reference sequence). In DNA form, the CDR3 reads TGTGCCAGCAGCTTGACAGGGGGTAGCAATCAGCCCCAGCATTTT. It encodes CASSLTGGSNQPQHF.

This clone turned up a few times. The rearrangement links TRBV6-1 to TRBJ2-7; 7 nucleotides line up with TRBD1. CDR1 and CDR2 from the germline V gene are MNHNS and SASEGT. V lost 4 bases, J lost 1 base, and 7 bases stayed unmatched. This CDR3 comprises 15 residues. CDR3 DNA: TGTGCCAGCAGTGGATCGGACAGGTTATCCTACGAGCAGTACTTC. It translates to CASSGSDRLSYEQYF.

The chain employs TRBV11-3 and TRBJ1-1; D is unresolved. The CDR3 has 14 amino acids. Germline loops: CDR1 SGHNT, CDR2 YENEEA. Trimming pared 5 bases from V and 1 base from J, leaving 11 bases between. The CDR3: CASSTGPENTEAFF. CDR3 nucleotides: TGTGCCAGCAGCACCGGGCCTGAGAACACTGAAGCTTTCTTT.

The chain employs TRBV5-1 and TRBJ2-1; D gene unclear. Germline V gene data show CDR1 as SGHRS and CDR2 as YFSETQ. The V end was cut by 3 bases, the J end by 0 bases, with 10 bases between. The CDR3 has 15 residues. CDR3 in amino acids: CASSYQSSSYNEQFF. The CDR3 coding sequence is TGCGCCAGCAGCTACCAGAGCAGCTCCTACAATGAGCAGTTCTTC.

The genes are TRBV9 and TRBJ2-5; D is tentatively TRBD1 or TRBD2 (5 bases each). Trimming removed 0 bases at V and 6 bases at J, with 24 bases between. The CDR3 contains 18 residues. Germline V gene lookup returns CDR1 SGDLS and CDR2 YYNGEE. The CDR3 DNA reads as TGTGCCAGCAGCGTAGAGGGACCCCAGATCCAATATGGGCAGACCCAGTACTTC. This gives the protein CASSVEGPQIQYGQTQYF.

V is TRBV11-3 and J is TRBJ2-3; D is unresolved. There are 12 residues in the CDR3. V lost 4 bases to trimming and J lost 5 bases, with 7 bases between them. Germline CDR1 SGHNT, CDR2 YENEEA. DNA of the CDR3: TGTGCCAGCAGCTCTAACCGAGATACGCAGTATTTT. Translated, it gives CASSSNRDTQYF. Drawing the rest from reference TRBV11-3 and TRBJ2-3, the complete variable domain is EAGVVQSPRYKIIEKKQPVAFWCNPISGHNTLYWYLQNLGQGPELLIRYENEEAVDDSQLPKDRFSAERLKGVDSTLKIQPAELGDSAVYLCASSSNRDTQYFGPGTRLTVL.

The chain carries TRBV6-6 and TRBJ1-1; 7 nucleotides line up with TRBD1. Trimming cost V 3 bases and J 4 bases; bases outside gene matches: 8. The V gene's germline CDR1 is MNHNY and CDR2 SVGAGI (reference sequence). This CDR3 contains 15 residues. CDR3 sequence: CASSYVRQGRTEAFF. The CDR3 DNA follows: TGTGCCAGCAGTTATGTGAGACAGGGTCGCACTGAAGCTTTCTTT.

This chain joins TRBV5-1 and TRBJ2-5; D not resolved. Trimming took 4 bases from V and 1 from J, leaving 14 bases between them. This CDR3 spans 15 amino acids. CDR1 SGHRS and CDR2 YFSETQ come from the germline V gene. The CDR3 loop reads CASSPGWVGQETQYF. CDR3 in DNA: TGCGCCAGCAGCCCCGGGTGGGTGGGCCAAGAGACCCAGTACTTC.

The rearrangement joins TRBV7-2 to TRBJ2-1, with TRBD2 matching 8 bases. The germline gives CDR1 SGHTA, CDR2 FQGNSA. V gave up 4 bases and J gave up 6 bases; unmatched junction bases: 14. This CDR3 has 17 amino acids. CDR3 amino acids: CASSSSGAGVLGNEQFF. DNA for the CDR3: TGTGCCAGCAGCTCCTCTGGAGCGGGAGTTTTAGGCAATGAGCAGTTCTTC.

This clone was seen a handful of times. V is TRBV7-2 and J is TRBJ2-5, with D perhaps matching TRBD2 (7 bases). V lost 5 bases to trimming and J lost 5 bases, with 18 bases between them. Germline V gives CDR1 SGHTA, CDR2 FQGNSA. There are 15 residues in the CDR3. In DNA, the CDR3 is TGTGCCAGCAGCCAAGAACCTAGGGGGGGGGAGACCCAGTACTTC. Translation: CASSQEPRGGETQYF.

This chain joins TRBV29-1 and TRBJ2-1; maybe TRBD2 (5 bases). The CDR3 sequence is 14 residues long. Trimming shortened V by 0 bases and J by 8 bases, and 14 bases separated the two germline ends. The germline CDR1 and CDR2 sequences are SQVTM and ANQGSEA. DNA of the CDR3: TGCAGCGTTGAAGATAAGCGGAGTAGCTATGAGCAGTTCTTC. This codes for CSVEDKRSSYEQFF.

The chain uses TRBV7-6 and TRBJ2-1; 13 bases map to TRBD2. After removal of 0 bases from V and 0 bases from J, the junction contained 8 bases not matched to a gene. This CDR3 region has 20 residues. Germline CDR1 and CDR2: SGHVS and FNYEAQ. For the CDR3, the DNA is TGTGCCAGCAGCTTAGCGAGGACTAGCGGGAGATTAGGCTCCTACAATGAGCAGTTCTTC. Amino acids: CASSLARTSGRLGSYNEQFF.

The J gene is TRBJ2-1, the V gene TRBV19; TRBD2 aligns across 10 bases. CDR1 and CDR2 from the germline V gene are LNHDA and SQIVND (reference sequence). This CDR3 has 16 residues. With 3 bases clipped from V and 7 bases from J, the junction kept 9 bases outside the gene matches. CDR3 amino acids: CASSIQAGGPRNEQFF. The CDR3 DNA follows: TGTGCCAGTAGTATCCAAGCGGGGGGGCCTCGGAATGAGCAGTTCTTC.

This chain links TRBV30 with TRBJ2-2; D is unresolved. CDR3 size: 17 residues. Germline V CDR1 and CDR2: GTSNPN, SVGIG (reference sequence). V was cut by 3 bases and J by 0 bases, with 17 bases left in between. CDR3 in amino acids: CAWSSYTTNSNTGELFF. The CDR3 nucleotides read TGTGCCTGGAGCTCCTACACAACTAACTCGAACACCGGGGAGCTGTTTTTT.

CDR3 in DNA: TGTGCCTCTCGGCGAATAGCTAACTATGGCTACACCTTC. The encoded protein is CASRRIANYGYTF. The gene calls are TRBV6-5 and TRBJ1-2; no reliable D call. The CDR3 spans 13 residues. CDR1 and CDR2 from the germline V gene are MNHEY and SVGAGI. The V and J ends lost 11 bases and 0 bases respectively, with 13 bases between them.

This sequence joins TRBV5-6 and TRBJ2-5, with 14 bases identical to TRBD2. V lost 0 bases, J lost 3 bases, and 1 base stayed unmatched. The CDR3 loop spans 16 amino acids. CDR1 is SGHDT, CDR2 YYEEEE, per germline. In nucleotides, the CDR3 is TGTGCCAGCAGCTTGGGGGGACTAGCGGGAGAAGAGACCCAGTACTTC. Translated: CASSLGGLAGEETQYF.

CDR3 DNA: TGTGCCAGCAGTTACTCGGGGGTGGGGGCCATAGGAGGCTACACCTTC. Translating gives CASSYSGVGAIGGYTF. V and J are TRBV6-6 and TRBJ1-2; maybe TRBD1 (6 bases). The CDR3 contains 16 residues. The germline CDR1 and CDR2 sequences are MNHNY and SVGAGI (reference sequence). With 0 bases removed from V and 8 bases from J, the gap between germline ends came to 19 bases.

The rearrangement uses TRBV13 and TRBJ2-7; D might be TRBD2 (6 bases). V shed 10 bases and J shed 4 bases, with 8 bases lying between them. This CDR3 region has 10 residues. The germline V gene encodes CDR1 PRHDT and CDR2 FYEKMQ (reference sequence). The CDR3 region is CATGEYEQYF. The CDR3 DNA sequence: TGTGCCACGGGAGAATACGAGCAGTACTTC.

The gene calls are TRBV29-1 and TRBJ2-3; no clear D gene. CDR1 SQVTM and CDR2 ANQGSEA come from the germline V gene. V lost 1 base to trimming and J lost 6 bases, with 11 bases between them. The CDR3 extends over 13 amino acids. This CDR3 reads CSVEGGFRDTQYF. The CDR3 DNA reads TGCAGCGTTGAAGGTGGTTTTAGGGATACGCAGTATTTT.

The chain uses TRBV30 and TRBJ1-6, with D hard to call. With 3 bases removed from V and 0 bases from J, the gap between germline ends came to 9 bases. CDR3 size: 15 residues. Germline V lookup: CDR1 GTSNPN, CDR2 SVGIG (reference sequence). This CDR3 is CAWSPVSSYNSPLHF. The CDR3 DNA sequence: TGTGCCTGGAGCCCGGTTAGCTCCTATAATTCACCCCTCCACTTT.